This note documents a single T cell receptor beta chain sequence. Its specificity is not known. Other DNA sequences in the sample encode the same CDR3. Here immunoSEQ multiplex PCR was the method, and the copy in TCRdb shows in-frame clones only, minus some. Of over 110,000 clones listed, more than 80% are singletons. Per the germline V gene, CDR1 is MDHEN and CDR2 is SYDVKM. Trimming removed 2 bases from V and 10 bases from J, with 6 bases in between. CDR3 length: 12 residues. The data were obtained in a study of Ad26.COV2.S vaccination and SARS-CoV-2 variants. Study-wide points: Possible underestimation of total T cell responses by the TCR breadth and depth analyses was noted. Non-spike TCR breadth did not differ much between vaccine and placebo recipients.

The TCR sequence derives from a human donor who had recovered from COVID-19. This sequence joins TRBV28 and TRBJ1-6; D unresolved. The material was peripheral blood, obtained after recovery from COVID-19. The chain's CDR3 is CASSLLGSPLHF. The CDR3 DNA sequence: TGTGCCAGCAGTTTACTGGGCTCACCCCTCCACTTT.